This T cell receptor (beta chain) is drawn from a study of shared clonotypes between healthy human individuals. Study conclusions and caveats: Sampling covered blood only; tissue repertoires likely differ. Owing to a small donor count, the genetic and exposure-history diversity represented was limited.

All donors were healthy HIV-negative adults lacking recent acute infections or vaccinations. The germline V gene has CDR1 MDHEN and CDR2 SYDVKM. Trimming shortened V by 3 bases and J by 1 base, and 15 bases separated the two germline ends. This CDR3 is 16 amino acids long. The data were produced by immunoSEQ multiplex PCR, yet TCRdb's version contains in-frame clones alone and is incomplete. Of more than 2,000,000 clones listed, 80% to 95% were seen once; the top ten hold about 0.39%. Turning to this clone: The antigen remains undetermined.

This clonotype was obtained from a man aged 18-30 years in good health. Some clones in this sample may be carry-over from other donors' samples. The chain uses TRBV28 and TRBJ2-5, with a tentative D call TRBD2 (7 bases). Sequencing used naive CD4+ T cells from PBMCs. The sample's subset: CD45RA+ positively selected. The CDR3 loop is CASSFRGGTSQETQYF. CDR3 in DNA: TGTGCCAGCAGTTTTCGCGGGGGCACCTCCCAAGAGACCCAGTACTTC.